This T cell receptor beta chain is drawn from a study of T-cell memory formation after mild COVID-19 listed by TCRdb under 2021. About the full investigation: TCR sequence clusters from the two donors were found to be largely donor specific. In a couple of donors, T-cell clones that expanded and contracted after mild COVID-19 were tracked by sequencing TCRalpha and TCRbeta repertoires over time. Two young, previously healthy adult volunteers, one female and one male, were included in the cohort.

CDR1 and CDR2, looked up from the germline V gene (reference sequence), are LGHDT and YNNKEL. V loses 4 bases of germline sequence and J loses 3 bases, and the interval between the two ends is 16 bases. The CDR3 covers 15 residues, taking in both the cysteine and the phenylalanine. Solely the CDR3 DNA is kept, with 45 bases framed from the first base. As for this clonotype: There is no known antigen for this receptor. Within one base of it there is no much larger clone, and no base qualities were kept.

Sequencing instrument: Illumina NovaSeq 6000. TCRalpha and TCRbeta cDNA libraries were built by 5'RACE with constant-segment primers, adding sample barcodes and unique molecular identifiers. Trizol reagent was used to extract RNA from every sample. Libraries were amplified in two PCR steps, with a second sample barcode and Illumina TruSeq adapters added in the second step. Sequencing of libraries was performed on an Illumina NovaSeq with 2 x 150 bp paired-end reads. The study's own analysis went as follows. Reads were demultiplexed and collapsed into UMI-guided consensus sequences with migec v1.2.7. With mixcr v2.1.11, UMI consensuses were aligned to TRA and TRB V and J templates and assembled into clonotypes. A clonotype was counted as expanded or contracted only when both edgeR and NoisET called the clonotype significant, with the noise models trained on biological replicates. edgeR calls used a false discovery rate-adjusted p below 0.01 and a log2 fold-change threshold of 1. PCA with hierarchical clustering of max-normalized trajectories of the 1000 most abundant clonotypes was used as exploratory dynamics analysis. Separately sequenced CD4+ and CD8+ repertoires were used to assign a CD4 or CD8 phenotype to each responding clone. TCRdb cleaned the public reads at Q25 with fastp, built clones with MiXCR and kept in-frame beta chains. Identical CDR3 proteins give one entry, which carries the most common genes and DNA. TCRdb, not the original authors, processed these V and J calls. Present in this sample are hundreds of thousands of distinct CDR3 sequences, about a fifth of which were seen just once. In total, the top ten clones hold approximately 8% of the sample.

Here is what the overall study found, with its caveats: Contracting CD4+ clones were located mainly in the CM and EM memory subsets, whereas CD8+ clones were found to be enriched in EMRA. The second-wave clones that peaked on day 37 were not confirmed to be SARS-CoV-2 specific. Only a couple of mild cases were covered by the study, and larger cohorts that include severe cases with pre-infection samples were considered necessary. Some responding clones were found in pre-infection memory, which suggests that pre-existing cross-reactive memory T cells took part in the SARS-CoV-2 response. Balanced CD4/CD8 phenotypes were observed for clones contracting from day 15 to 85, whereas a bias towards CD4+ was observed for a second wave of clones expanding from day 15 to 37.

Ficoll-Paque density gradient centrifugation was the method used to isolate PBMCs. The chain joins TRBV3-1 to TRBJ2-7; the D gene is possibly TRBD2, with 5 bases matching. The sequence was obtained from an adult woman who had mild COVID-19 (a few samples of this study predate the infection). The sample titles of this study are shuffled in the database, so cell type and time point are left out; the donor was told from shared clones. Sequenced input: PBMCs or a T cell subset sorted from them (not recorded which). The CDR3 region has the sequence CASSPSPGINYEQYF. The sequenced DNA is TGTGCCAGCAGCCCATCCCCCGGGATCAACTACGAGCAGTACTTC.